This T cell receptor beta chain emerged from a study of T cell responses to AZD1222 COVID-19 vaccine. Notes on this clone: Its cognate antigen is unknown.

Second-dose schedules of about 4 or about 12 weeks were combined. Profiled with immunoSEQ multiplex PCR; TCRdb holds only in-frame clones, not every one. This sample has roughly 150,000 clones, with roughly 90% found just once. Study results and limitations: Nearly half of unique spike-specific TCRs reportedly avoided B.1.351 and B.1.1.7 mutated regions. Mapped onto spike, vaccine-associated CD4 TCRs spanned it and were dominant at 160-218 and 743-854. Spike-specific TCR repertoires showed rising breadth and depth after two AZD1222 doses.

The germline CDR1 and CDR2 sequences are SGDLS and YYNGEE. The CDR3 covers 15 residues. With 2 bases removed from V and 7 bases from J, the gap between germline ends came to 13 bases. The specimen comprised peripheral blood, sampled 28 days after the second AZD1222 dose. The chain joins TRBV9 to TRBJ1-6; D possibly corresponds to TRBD1 (6 bases). The receptor's source is an adult who received the AZD1222 COVID-19 vaccine. CDR3 loop: CASSVNQDSNSPLHF. DNA for the CDR3: TGTGCCAGCAGCGTCAACCAGGACAGCAATTCACCCCTCCACTTT.